This T cell receptor (beta chain) was profiled in a study of T-cell memory formation after mild COVID-19. V was trimmed by 2 bases and J by 2 bases, leaving 11 bases between them. From germline, CDR1 is ENHRY and CDR2 SYGVKD. The CDR3 contains 15 residues. TCRdb re-analysed the 5' RACE reads in MiXCR, keeping a single row per CDR3 protein. The table includes 200,000 to 300,000 distinct CDR3 sequences, just over 15% detected once. This clonotype was observed at least ten times. Sequencing was done on a sample of PBMCs or a T cell subset sorted from them (not recorded which). This clonotype was sampled from an adult woman who had mild COVID-19 (a few samples of this study predate the infection). Cell type and time point are not known. V gene TRBV10-3 combines with J gene TRBJ2-3, with unresolved D. The CDR3 loop is CAISEPAQTTDTQYF. CDR3 nucleotide sequence: TGTGCCATCAGTGAGCCGGCACAAACCACAGATACGCAGTATTTT.